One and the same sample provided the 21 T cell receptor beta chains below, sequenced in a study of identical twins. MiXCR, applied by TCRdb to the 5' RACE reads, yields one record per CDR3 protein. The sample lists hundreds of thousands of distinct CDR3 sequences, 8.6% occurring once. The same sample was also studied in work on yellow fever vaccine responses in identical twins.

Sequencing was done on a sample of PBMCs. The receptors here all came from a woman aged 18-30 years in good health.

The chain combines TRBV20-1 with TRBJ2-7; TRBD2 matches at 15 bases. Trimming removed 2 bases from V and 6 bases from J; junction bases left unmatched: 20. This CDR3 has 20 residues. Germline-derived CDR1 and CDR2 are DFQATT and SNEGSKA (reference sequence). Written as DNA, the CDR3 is TGCAGTGCTAGACGCCTTGGGACTAGCGGGAGGATCGGCGTTGAGGGCGAGCAGTACTTC. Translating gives CSARRLGTSGRIGVEGEQYF.

The CDR3 region is CASSLNSLSPLHF. The CDR3 nucleotides read TGTGCCAGCAGTCTTAACTCTCTCTCACCCCTCCACTTT. The genes are TRBV6-4 and TRBJ1-6; D not certain. This CDR3 is 13 amino acids long. Trimming removed 5 bases from V and 10 bases from J, with 12 bases in between. Germline values: CDR1 MRHNA, CDR2 SNTAGT.

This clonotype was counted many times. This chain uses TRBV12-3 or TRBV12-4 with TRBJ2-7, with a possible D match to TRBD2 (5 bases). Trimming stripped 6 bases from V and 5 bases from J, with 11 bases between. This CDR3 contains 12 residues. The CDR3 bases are TGTGCCAGCAGCCTGGGAGTCCACGAGCAGTACTTC. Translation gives CASSLGVHEQYF.

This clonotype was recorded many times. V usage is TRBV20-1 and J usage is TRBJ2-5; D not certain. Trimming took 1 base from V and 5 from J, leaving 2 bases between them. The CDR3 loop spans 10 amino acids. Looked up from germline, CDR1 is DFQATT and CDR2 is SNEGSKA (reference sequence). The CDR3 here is CSARVETQYF. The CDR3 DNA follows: TGCAGTGCTAGAGTCGAGACCCAGTACTTC.

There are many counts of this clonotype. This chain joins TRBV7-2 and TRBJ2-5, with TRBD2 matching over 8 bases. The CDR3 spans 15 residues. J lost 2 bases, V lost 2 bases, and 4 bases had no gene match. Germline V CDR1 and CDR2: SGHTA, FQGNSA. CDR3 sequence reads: CASSLRGLEQETQYF. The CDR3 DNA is TGTGCCAGCAGCTTACGGGGACTAGAACAAGAGACCCAGTACTTC.

The chain's CDR3 is CSVAGSQNIQYF. The CDR3, as DNA: TGCAGCGTTGCGGGGTCCCAAAACATTCAGTACTTC. V usage is TRBV29-1 and J usage is TRBJ2-4, with D perhaps TRBD2 (5 bases). The V gene's germline CDR1 is SQVTM and CDR2 ANQGSEA. The ends were cut back, 4 bases at V and 5 bases at J, with 9 bases in the middle. The CDR3 loop spans 12 amino acids.

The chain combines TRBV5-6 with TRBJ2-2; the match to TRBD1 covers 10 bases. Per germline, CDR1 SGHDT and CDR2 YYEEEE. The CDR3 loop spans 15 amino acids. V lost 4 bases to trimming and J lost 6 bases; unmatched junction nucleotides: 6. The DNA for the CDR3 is TGTGCCAGCAGCCCCCTGGACAGGGGGGCCGGGGAGCTGTTTTTT. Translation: CASSPLDRGAGELFF.

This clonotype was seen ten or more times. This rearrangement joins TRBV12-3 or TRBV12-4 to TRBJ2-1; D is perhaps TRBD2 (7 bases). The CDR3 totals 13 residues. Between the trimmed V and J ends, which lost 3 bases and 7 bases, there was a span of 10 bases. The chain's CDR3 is CASSLGGRNEQFF. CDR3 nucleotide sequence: TGTGCCAGCAGTTTGGGGGGGCGGAATGAGCAGTTCTTC.

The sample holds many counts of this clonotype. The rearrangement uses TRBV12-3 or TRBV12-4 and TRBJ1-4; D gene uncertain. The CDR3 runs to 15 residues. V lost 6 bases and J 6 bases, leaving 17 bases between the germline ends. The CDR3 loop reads CASSISGLQYEKLFF. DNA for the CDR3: TGTGCCAGCAGCATTTCGGGGTTACAGTATGAAAAACTGTTTTTT.

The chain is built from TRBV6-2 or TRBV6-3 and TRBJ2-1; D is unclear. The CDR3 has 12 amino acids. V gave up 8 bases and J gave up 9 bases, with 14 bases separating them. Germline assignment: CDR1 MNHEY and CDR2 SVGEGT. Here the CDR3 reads CASGRIKSEQFF. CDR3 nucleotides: TGTGCCAGCGGTCGGATTAAGAGTGAGCAGTTCTTC.

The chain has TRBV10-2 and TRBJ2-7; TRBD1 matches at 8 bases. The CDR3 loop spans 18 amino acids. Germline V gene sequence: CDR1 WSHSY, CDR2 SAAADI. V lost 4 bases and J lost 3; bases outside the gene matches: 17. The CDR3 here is CASSGGRGQWASIYEQYF. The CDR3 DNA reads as TGCGCCAGCAGTGGTGGCAGGGGGCAGTGGGCCTCCATCTACGAGCAGTACTTC.

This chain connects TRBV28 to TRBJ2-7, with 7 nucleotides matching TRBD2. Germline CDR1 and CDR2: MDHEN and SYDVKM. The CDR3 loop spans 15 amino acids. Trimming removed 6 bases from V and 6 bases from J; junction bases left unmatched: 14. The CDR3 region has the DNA TGTGCCAGCAGATCCCACGGTGGGGGGGTAGCCGAGCAGTACTTC. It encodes CASRSHGGGVAEQYF.

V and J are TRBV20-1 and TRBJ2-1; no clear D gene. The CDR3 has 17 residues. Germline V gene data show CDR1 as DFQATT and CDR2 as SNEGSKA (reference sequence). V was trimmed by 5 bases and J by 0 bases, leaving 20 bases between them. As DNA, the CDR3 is TGCAGTGCTCTTACCCAACGGACCCCTTCCTCCTACAATGAGCAGTTCTTC. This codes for CSALTQRTPSSYNEQFF.

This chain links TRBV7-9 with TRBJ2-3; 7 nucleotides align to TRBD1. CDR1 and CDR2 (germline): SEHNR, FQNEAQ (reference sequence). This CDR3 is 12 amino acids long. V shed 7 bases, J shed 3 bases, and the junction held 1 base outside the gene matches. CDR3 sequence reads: CASNRGTDTQYF. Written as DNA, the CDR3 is TGTGCCAGCAACAGGGGTACAGATACGCAGTATTTT.

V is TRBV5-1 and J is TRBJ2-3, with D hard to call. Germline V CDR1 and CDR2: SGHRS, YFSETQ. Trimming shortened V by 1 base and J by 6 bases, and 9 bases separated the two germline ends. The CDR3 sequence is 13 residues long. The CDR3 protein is CASSLQPSDTQYF. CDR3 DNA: TGCGCCAGCAGCTTGCAACCATCGGATACGCAGTATTTT.

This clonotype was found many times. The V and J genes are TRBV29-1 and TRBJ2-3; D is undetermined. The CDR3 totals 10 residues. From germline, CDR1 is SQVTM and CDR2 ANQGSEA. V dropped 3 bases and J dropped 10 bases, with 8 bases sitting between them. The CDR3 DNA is TGCAGCGTTGAGCTAGGACCGCAGTATTTT. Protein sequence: CSVELGPQYF.

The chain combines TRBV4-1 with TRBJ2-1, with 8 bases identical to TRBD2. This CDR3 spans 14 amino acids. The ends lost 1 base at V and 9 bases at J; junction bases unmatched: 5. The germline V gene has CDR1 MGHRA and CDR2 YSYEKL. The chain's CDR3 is CASSQVGGAGEQFF. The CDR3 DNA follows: TGCGCCAGCAGCCAAGTCGGGGGGGCCGGTGAGCAGTTCTTC.

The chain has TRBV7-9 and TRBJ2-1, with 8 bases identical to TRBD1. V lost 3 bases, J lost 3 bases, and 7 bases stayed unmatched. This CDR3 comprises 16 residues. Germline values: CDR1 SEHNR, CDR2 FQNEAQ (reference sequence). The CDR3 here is CASSFSGTGLYNEQFF. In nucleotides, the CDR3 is TGTGCCAGCAGCTTCTCCGGGACAGGACTCTACAATGAGCAGTTCTTC.

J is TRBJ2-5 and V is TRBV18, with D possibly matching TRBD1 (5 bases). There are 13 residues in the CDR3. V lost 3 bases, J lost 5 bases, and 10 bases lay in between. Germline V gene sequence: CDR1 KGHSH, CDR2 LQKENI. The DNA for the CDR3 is TGTGCCAGCTCACCGGGGCAGTTGGAGACCCAGTACTTC. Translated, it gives CASSPGQLETQYF.

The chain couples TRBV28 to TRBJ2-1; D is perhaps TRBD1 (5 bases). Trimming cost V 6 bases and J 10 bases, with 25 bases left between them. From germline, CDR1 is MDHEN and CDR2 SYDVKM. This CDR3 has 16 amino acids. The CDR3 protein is CASSTAWWTPFSEQFF. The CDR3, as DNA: TGTGCCAGCAGCACGGCATGGTGGACACCCTTCTCCGAGCAGTTCTTC. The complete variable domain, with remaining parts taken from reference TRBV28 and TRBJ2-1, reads DVKVTQSSRYLVKRTGEKVFLECVQDMDHENMFWYRQDPGLGLRLIYFSYDVKMKEKGDIPEGYSVSREKKERFSLILESASTNQTSMYLCASSTAWWTPFSEQFFGPGTRLTVL.

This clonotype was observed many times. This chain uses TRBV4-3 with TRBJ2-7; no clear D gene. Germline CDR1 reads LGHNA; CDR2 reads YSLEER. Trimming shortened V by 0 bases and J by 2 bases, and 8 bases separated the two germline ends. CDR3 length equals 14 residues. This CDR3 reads CASSQDSGTYEQYF. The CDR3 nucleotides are TGCGCCAGCAGCCAAGATTCCGGAACCTACGAGCAGTACTTC.